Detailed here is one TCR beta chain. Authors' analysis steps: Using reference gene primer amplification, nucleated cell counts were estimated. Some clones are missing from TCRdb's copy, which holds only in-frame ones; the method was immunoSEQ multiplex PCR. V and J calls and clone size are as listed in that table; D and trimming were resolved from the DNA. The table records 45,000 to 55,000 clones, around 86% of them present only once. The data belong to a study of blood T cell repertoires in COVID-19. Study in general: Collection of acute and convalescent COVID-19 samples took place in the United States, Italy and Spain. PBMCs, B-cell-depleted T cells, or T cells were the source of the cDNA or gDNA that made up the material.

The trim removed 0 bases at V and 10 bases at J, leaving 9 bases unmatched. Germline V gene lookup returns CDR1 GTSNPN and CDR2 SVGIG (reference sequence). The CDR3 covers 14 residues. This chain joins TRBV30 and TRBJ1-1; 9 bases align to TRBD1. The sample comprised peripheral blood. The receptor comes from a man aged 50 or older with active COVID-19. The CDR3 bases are TGTGCCTGGAGTGTCCCCAACAGGGGGCTAAGAGCTTTCTTT. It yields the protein CAWSVPNRGLRAFF. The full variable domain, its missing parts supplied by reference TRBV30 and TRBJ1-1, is SQTIHQWPATLVQPVGSPLSLECTVEGTSNPNLYWYRQAAGRGLQLLFYSVGIGQISSEVPQNLSASRPQDRQFILSSKKLLLSDSGFYLCAWSVPNRGLRAFFGQGTRLTVV.